This T cell receptor beta chain was identified in a study of blood T cell repertoires in COVID-19. Deletions cut 3 bases from V and 10 bases from J, with 10 bases between. This CDR3 comprises 12 residues. The germline CDR1 and CDR2 sequences are MDHEN and SYDVKM. The method was immunoSEQ multiplex PCR; TCRdb's version includes in-frame clones alone and lacks a portion of them. This sample yields under 55,000 clones, of which 80% to 90% are seen a single time; under 30% belongs to the top ten. The V call is TRBV28, the J call TRBJ1-5, with a possible D match to TRBD1 (5 bases). This sequence was found in a human donor in a cohort sampled during active COVID-19. The sequencing input was peripheral blood. CDR3 bases: TGTGCCAGCAGTTTGGCAGGGTTTCCCCAGCATTTT. This codes for CASSLAGFPQHF.